This TCR beta chain was recorded in a study of T cell responses to AZD1222 COVID-19 vaccine. General study points: Samples come after the peak T cell response, not at day 14.

Concerning this clone itself: What it binds is unknown.

Generated by immunoSEQ multiplex PCR, the TCRdb table keeps only in-frame clones and is missing some. The data contain 77,000 or so clones, around 90% of them singletons. Germline values: CDR1 MNHNY, CDR2 SVGAGI (reference sequence). V was clipped by 0 bases and J by 2 bases, with 11 bases between them. The CDR3 has 16 residues. The sample was peripheral blood, taken 28 days after the second AZD1222 dose. The chain recombines TRBV6-6 with TRBJ1-3; possible D gene TRBD1, 5 bases. The receptor's source is an adult who received the AZD1222 COVID-19 vaccine. CDR3 amino acids: CASSYSGVITGNTIYF. The CDR3 DNA is TGTGCCAGCAGTTACTCAGGGGTAATCACTGGAAACACCATATATTTT.